This T cell receptor (beta chain) was found in a study of response to subunit inactivated influenza vaccine. TCRdb ran MiXCR on the RT-PCR reads and lists one entry per CDR3 protein. The table has about 540,000 distinct CDR3 sequences, around 25% seen once. This CDR3 region has 13 residues. V was trimmed by 6 bases and J by 1 base, leaving 9 bases between them. Per the germline V gene, CDR1 is KGHDR and CDR2 is SFDVKD. This sample was also put to use in a study of T cells expressing NK-cell markers. This second study notes: Beta-chain TCR cDNA was generated via 5'RACE template switching with UMIs. The authors sequenced eight donors, of whom seven were HCMV-seropositive and one was seronegative. Dominant NKG2C+ clonotypes made up roughly 1.0-8% of CD8+ T cells in six donors. These clonotypes additionally ranked first within the CD3+CD56-NKG2C+ fraction of a handful of donors.

This chain joins TRBV24-1 and TRBJ2-7; D gene unclear. The sample here was CD4+ T cells sorted from PBMCs, taken about 13 days after vaccination. This TCR was recovered from a man aged 50-59 years who received an inactivated influenza vaccine. The CDR3 nucleotides read TGTGCCACCAGTCCCCGGGCTTCCTACGAGCAGTACTTC. This gives the protein CATSPRASYEQYF.